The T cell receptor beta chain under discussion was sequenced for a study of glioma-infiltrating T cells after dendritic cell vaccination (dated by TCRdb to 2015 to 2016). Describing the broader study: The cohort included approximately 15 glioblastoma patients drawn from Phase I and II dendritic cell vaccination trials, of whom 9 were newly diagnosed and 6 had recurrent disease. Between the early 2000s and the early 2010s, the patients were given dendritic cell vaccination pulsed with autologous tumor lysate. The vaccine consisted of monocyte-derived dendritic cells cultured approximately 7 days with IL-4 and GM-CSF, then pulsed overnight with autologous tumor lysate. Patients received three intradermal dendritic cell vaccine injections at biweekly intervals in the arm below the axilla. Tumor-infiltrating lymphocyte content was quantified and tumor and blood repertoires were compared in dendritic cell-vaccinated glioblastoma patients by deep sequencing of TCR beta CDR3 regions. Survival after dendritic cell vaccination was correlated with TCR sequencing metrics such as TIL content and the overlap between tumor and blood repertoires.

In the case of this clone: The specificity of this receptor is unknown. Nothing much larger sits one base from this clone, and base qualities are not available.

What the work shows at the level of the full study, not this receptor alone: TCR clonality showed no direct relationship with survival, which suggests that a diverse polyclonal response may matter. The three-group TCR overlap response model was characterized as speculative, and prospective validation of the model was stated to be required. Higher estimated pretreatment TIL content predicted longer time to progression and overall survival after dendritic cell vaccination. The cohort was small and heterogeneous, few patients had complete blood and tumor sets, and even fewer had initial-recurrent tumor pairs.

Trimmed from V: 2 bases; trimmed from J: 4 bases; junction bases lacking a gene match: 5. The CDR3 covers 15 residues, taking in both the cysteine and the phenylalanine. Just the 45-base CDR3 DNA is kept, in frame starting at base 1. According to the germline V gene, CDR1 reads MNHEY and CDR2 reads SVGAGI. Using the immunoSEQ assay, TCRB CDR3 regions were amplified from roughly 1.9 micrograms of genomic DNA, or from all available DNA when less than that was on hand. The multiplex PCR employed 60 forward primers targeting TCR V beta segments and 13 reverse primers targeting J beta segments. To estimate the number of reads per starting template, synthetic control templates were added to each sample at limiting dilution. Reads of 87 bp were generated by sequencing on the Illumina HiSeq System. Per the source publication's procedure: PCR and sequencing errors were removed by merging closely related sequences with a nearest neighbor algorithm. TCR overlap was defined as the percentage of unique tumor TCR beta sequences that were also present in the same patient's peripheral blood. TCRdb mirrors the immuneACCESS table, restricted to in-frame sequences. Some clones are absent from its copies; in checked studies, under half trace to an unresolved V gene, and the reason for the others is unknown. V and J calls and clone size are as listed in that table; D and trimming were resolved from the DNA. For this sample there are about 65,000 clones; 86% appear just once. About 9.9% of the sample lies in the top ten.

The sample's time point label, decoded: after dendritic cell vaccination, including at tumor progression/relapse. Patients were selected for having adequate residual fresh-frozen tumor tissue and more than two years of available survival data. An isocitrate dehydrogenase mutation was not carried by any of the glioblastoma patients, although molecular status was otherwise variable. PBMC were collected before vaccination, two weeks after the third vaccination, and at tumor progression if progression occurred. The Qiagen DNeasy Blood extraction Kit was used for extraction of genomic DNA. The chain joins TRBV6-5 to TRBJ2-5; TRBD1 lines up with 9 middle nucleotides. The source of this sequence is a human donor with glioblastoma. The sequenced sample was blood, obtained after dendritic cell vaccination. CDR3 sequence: CASSYRGQGRETQYF. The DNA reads TGTGCCAGCAGTTACCGGGGACAGGGCCGAGAGACCCAGTACTTC.